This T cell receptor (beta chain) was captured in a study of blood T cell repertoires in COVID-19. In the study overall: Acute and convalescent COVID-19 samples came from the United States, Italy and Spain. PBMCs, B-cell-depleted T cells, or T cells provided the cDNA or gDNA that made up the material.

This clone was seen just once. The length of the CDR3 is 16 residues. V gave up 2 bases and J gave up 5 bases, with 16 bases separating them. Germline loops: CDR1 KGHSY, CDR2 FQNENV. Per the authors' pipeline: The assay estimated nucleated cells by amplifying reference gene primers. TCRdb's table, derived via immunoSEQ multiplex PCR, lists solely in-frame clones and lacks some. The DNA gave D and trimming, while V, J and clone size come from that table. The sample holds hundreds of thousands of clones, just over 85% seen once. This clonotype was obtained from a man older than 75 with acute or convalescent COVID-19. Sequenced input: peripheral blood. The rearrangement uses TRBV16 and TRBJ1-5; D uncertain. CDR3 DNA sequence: TGTGCCAGCAGCCAACATAACGCCGCAGTCGATCAGCCCCAGCATTTT. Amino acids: CASSQHNAAVDQPQHF.